The 5 T cell receptor beta chains below come from one sample, sequenced in a study of post-analysis software for immune sequencing data. Each TCR beta cDNA library carried unique molecular identifiers. TCRdb reprocessed the PCR reads with MiXCR, giving one entry per CDR3 protein. The sample consists of about 160,000 distinct CDR3 sequences, about 37% of them appearing once. The sequencing used blood, collected after autologous hematopoietic stem cell transplantation. The source of these receptors is a girl between 10 and 17 years old with multiple sclerosis.

This clonotype was found a few times. V and J are TRBV7-2 and TRBJ2-1, with 8 bases that match TRBD1. V gave up 4 bases and J gave up 4 bases; unmatched junction bases: 9. CDR3 length: 16 amino acids. Germline-derived CDR1 and CDR2 are SGHTA and FQGNSA. The CDR3 region is CASSSLDRGRYNEQFF. In nucleotides, the CDR3 is TGTGCCAGCAGCTCCTTAGACAGGGGTAGGTACAATGAGCAGTTCTTC.

In this sample, this clonotype turned up many times. A much larger clonotype is one base distant, so this may be a read error. The J gene is TRBJ2-3, the V gene TRBV28, with a tentative D call TRBD2 (5 bases). Trimming shortened V by 3 bases and J by 2 bases, and 18 bases separated the two germline ends. The CDR3 extends over 17 amino acids. Per the germline V gene, CDR1 is MDHEN and CDR2 is SYDVKM. The DNA of the CDR3 is TGTGCCAGCAGTTTGGAGGAACGGGGTCATACCACAGATACGCAGTATTTT. This translates into CASSLEERGHTTDTQYF. Full variable domain (outside the CDR3, taken from reference TRBV28 and TRBJ2-3): DVKVTQSSRYLVKRTGEKVFLECVQDMDHENMFWYRQDPGLGLRLIYFSYDVKMKEKGDIPEGYSVSREKKERFSLILESASTNQTSMYLCASSLEERGHTTDTQYFGPGTRLTVL.

This clonotype was picked up a small number of times. V gene TRBV14 combines with J gene TRBJ1-2; possibly TRBD1 for D (5 bases). Germline V gene sequence: CDR1 SGHDN, CDR2 FVKESK. V lost 4 bases and J lost 5, with 11 bases in between. The CDR3 runs 13 residues. In DNA form, the CDR3 reads TGTGCCAGCAGCCCCTTAACAGGTTATGGCTACACCTTC. It specifies CASSPLTGYGYTF.

The chain couples TRBV29-1 to TRBJ1-4, with TRBD1 matching 8 bases. V lost 3 bases to trimming and J lost 7 bases; unmatched junction nucleotides: 4. The CDR3 covers 13 residues. Germline assignment: CDR1 SQVTM and CDR2 ANQGSEA. The CDR3 loop is CSVEAGTGEKLFF. The CDR3 nucleotides are TGCAGCGTTGAGGCCGGGACAGGTGAAAAACTGTTTTTT.

This chain joins TRBV29-1 and TRBJ1-3; D not certain. The length of the CDR3 is 11 residues. V was cut by 4 bases and J by 4 bases, with 5 bases left in between. Germline V gene lookup returns CDR1 SQVTM and CDR2 ANQGSEA. The CDR3 spells CSVGIGNTIYF. CDR3 DNA sequence: TGCAGCGTTGGTATCGGAAACACCATATATTTT.